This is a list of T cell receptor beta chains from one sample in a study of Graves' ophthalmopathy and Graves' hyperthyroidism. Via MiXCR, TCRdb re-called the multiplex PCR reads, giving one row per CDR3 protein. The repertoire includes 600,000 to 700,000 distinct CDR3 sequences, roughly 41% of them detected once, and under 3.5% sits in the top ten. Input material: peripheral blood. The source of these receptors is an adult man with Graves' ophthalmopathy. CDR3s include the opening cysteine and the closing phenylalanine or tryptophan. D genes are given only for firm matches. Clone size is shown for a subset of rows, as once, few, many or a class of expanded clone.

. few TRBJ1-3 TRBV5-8 TGTGCCAGCAGCGATTACAGGGCCTCTGGAAACACCATATATTTT CASSDYRASGNTIYF
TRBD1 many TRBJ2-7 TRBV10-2 TGCGCCAGCAGGGAACGGAGGACAGGCCTCTCCTACGAGCAGTACTTC CASRERRTGLSYEQYF
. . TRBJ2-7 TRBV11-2 TGTGCCAGCAGCTTACCCCCCTCGGGGCAGTACTTC CASSLPPSGQYF
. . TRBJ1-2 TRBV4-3 TGCGCCAGCAGCCAAGAAAGGGGCAGAGTCATCTATGGCTACACCTTC CASSQERGRVIYGYTF
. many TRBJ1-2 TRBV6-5 TGTGCCAGCAGTGATGGGCGAGGAGGTGGCTACACCTTC CASSDGRGGGYTF
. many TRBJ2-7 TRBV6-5 TGTGCCAGCAGGACATTCTACGAGCAGTACTTC CASRTFYEQYF
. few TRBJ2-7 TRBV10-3 TGTGCCAGCAGTTACCGCCCAGCCCAGCCCTCCTACGAGCAGTACTTC CASSYRPAQPSYEQYF
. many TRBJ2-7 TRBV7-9 TGTGCCAGCACGGCCCCATTGGGCAACTCCTACGAGCAGTACTTC CASTAPLGNSYEQYF
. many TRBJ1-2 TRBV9 TGTGCCAGCAGCGGAACAGAGGACGGCTACACCTTC CASSGTEDGYTF
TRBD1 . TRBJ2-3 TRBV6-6 TGTGCCACCACTTCGACAGGGGGCTTCGATACGCAGTATTTT CATTSTGGFDTQYF
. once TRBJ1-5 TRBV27 TGTGCCAGCAGTTTACACCGGGAAGATGGTAATCAGCCCCAGCATTTT CASSLHREDGNQPQHF
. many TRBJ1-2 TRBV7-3 TGTGCCAGCAGCTTATCAGGACGGTTCTCCTATGGCTACACCTTC CASSLSGRFSYGYTF
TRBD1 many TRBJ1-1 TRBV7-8 TGTGCCAGCAGCTATTCTCTGATGACAGGGCCGAACACTGAAGCTTTCTTT CASSYSLMTGPNTEAFF
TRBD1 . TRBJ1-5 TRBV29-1 TGCAGCGTTCCCCGGACAGGGGGCAGGGATCAGCCCCAGCATTTT CSVPRTGGRDQPQHF
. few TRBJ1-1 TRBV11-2 TGTGCCAGCAGCTTAGGTCTAATTAACACTGAAGCTTTCTTT CASSLGLINTEAFF
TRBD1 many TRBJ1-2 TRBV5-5 TGTGCCAGCAGCTTGTTTGGACAGGGCTATGGCTACACCTTC CASSLFGQGYGYTF
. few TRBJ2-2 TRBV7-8 TGTGCCAGCAGCTTATTCTCCGGGGAGCTGTTTTTT CASSLFSGELFF
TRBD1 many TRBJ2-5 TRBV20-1 TGCAGTGCGGGCCCCGGGACAGGGGGCCAAGAGACCCAGTACTTC CSAGPGTGGQETQYF
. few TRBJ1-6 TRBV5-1 TGCGCCAGCAGCCCTGGGGGGACTCCCTATAATTCACCCCTCCACTTT CASSPGGTPYNSPLHF
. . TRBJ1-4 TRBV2 TGTGCCACCCAAGGGGAAAAACTGTTTTTT CATQGEKLFF
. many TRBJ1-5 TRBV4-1 TGCGCCAGCAGCCAAGATCGCAGCAATGTCCAGCATTTT CASSQDRSNVQHF
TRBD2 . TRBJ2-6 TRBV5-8 TGTGCCAGCAGCCAACCGGGACTAGCGGAACTCTCTGGGGCCAACGTCCTGACTTTC CASSQPGLAELSGANVLTF
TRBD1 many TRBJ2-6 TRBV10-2 TGCGCCAGCAGTGAGAGGGGGCAGGATGGGGCCAACGTCCTGACTTTC CASSERGQDGANVLTF
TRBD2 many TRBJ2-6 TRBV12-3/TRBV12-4 TGTGCCAGCAGGGGGGAGGGCGGTGGGGCCAACGTCCTGACTTTC CASRGEGGGANVLTF
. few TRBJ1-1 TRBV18 TGTGCCAGCTCACCAGTGTCTATTCATGAAGCTTTCTTT CASSPVSIHEAFF
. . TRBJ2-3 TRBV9 TGTGCCAGCAGCGTAGAGCACGGGTTCAGCACAGATACGCAGTATTTT CASSVEHGFSTDTQYF
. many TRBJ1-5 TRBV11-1 TGTGCCAGCGGCCCCTCGGATCAGCCCCAGCATTTT CASGPSDQPQHF
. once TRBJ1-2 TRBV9 TGTGCCAGCAGCGTAGGGGGACATGGCTACACCTTC CASSVGGHGYTF
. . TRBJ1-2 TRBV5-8 TGTGCCAGCAGCCGGTTGGGGGGAGGCTACACCTTC CASSRLGGGYTF
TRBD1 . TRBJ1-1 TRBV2 TGTGCCAGCAGTAACTCGGGACAGGGGTGGACTGAAGCTTTCTTT CASSNSGQGWTEAFF
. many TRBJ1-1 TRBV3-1 TGTGCCAGCAGTCGGGGGGTAAACACTGAAGCTTTCTTT CASSRGVNTEAFF
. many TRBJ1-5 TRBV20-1 TGCAGTGCTAGAGACCTCGGGTCGACACCTAATCAGCCCCAGCATTTT CSARDLGSTPNQPQHF
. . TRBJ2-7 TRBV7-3 TGTGCCAGCAGCTTGGAAACTGGTGGGATTTTTTACGAGCAGTACTTC CASSLETGGIFYEQYF
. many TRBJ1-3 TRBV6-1 TGTGCCAGCAGTGAAGTCGGCGGTGGAAACACCATATATTTT CASSEVGGGNTIYF